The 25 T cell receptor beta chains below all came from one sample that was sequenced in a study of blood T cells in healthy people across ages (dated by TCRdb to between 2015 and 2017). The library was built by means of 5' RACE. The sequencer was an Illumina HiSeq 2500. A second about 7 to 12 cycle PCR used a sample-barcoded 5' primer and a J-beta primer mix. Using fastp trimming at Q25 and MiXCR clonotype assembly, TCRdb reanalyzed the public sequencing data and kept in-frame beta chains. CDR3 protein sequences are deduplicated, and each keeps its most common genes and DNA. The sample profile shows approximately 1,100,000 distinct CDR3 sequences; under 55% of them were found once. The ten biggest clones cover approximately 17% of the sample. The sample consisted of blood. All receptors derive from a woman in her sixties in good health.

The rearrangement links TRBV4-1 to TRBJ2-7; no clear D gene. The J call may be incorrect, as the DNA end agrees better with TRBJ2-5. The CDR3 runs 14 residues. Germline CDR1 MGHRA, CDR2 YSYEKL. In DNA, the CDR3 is TGCGCCAGCAGCCCATCGAGCTACCCGGGGACCCAGTACTTC. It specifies CASSPSSYPGTQYF.

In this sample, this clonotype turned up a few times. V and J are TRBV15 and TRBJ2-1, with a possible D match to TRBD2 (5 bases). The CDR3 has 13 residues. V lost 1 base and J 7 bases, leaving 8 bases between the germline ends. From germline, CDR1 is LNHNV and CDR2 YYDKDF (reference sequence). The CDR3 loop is CATSRVSENEQFF. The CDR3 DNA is TGTGCCACCAGCAGAGTTAGCGAGAATGAGCAGTTCTTC.

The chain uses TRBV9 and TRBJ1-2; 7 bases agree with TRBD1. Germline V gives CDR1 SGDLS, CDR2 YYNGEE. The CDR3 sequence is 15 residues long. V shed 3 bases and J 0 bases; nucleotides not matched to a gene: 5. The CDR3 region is CASSARQGPNYGYTF. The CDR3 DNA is TGTGCCAGCAGCGCACGACAGGGTCCTAACTATGGCTACACCTTC.

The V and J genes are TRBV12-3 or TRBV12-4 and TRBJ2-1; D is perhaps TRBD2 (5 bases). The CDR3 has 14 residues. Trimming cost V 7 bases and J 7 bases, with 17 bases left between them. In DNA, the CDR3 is TGTGCCAGCAATAGGTTCGGAGAGGGTAATGAGCAGTTCTTC. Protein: CASNRFGEGNEQFF.

In DNA form, the CDR3 reads TGTGCCAGCAGTCCGATTTGGACAGGGCAGATAAATCAGCCCCAGCATTTT. Its protein product is CASSPIWTGQINQPQHF. The rearrangement uses TRBV27 and TRBJ1-5; 8 bases are a match to TRBD1. V lost 5 bases, J lost 4 bases, and 13 bases stayed unmatched. The V gene's germline CDR1 is MNHEY and CDR2 SMNVEV (reference sequence). The CDR3 extends over 17 amino acids.

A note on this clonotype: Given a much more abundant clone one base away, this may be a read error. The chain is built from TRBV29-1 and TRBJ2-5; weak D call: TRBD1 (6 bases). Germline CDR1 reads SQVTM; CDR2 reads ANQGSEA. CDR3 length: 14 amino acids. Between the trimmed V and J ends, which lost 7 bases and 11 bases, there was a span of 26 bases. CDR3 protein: CSATSGTSNNEQYF. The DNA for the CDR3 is TGCAGCGCTACCTCCGGGACATCAAACAATGAGCAGTACTTC.

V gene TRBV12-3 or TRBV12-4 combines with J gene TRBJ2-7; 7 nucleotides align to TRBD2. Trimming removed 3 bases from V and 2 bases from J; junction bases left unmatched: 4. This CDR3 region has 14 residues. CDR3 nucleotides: TGTGCCAGCAGTTTTGTGGGACTAACCTACGAGCAGTACTTC. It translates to CASSFVGLTYEQYF.

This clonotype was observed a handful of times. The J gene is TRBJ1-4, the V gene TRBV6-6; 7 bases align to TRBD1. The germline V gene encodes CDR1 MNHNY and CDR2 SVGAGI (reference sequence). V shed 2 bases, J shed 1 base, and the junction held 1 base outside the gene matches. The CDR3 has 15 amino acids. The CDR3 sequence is CASSYRDRTNEKLFF. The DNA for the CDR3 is TGTGCCAGCAGTTACCGGGACAGAACTAATGAAAAACTGTTTTTT.

CDR3 amino acids: CASRAGRAKNIQYF. The CDR3 nucleotides are TGTGCCAGCAGGGCCGGGAGAGCCAAAAACATTCAGTACTTC. The chain combines TRBV6-1 with TRBJ2-4; weak D call: TRBD2 (6 bases). Trimming stripped 6 bases from V and 0 bases from J, with 9 bases between. This CDR3 contains 14 residues. Germline V CDR1 and CDR2: MNHNS, SASEGT.

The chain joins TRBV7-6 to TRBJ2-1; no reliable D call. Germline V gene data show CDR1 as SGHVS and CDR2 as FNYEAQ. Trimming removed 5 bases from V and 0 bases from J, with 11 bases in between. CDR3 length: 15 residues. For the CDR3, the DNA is TGTGCCAGCAGCCCGGGTATCAGCTCCTACAATGAGCAGTTCTTC. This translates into CASSPGISSYNEQFF.

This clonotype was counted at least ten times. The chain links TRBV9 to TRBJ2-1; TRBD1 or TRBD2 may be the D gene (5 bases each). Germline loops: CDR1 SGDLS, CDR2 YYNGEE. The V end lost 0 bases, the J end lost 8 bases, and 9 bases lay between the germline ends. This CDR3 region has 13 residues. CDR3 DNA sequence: TGTGCCAGCAGCGTAGCTGGGACCTATGAGCAGTTCTTC. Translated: CASSVAGTYEQFF. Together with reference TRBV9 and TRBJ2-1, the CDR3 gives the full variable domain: DSGVTQTPKHLITATGQRVTLRCSPRSGDLSVYWYQQSLDQGLQFLIQYYNGEERAKGNILERFSAQQFPDLHSELNLSSLELGDSALYFCASSVAGTYEQFFGPGTRLTVL.

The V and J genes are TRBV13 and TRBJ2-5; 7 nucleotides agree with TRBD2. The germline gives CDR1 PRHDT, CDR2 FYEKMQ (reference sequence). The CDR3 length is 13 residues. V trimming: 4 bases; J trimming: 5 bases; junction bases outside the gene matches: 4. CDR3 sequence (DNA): TGTGCCAGCAGCTCCGGACTAGTTGAGACCCAGTACTTC. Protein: CASSSGLVETQYF.

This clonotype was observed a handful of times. CDR3 DNA sequence: TGCAGCGTCGAGGTGGGACAGGGGGCCTCCTACGAGCAGTACTTC. Its translation is CSVEVGQGASYEQYF. The chain has TRBV29-1 and TRBJ2-7; 12 bases line up with TRBD1. With 6 bases clipped from V and 0 bases from J, the junction kept 6 bases outside the gene matches. CDR3 size: 15 residues. Germline-derived CDR1 and CDR2 are SQVTM and ANQGSEA.

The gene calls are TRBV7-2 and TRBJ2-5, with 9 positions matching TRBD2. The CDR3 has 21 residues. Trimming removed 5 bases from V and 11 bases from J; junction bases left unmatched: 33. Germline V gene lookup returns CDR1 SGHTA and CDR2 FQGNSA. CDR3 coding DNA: TGTGCCAGCAGCCTAGGCTGGCCTAGCGGGACACTGGGCTGGAACTACAATGAGCAGTACTTC. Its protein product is CASSLGWPSGTLGWNYNEQYF.

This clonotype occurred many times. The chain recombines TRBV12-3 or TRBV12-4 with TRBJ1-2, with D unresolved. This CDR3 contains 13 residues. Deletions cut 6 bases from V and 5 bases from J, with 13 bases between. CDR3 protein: CASRPSGSYGYTF. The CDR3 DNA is TGTGCCAGCAGGCCCAGCGGTTCGTATGGCTACACCTTC.

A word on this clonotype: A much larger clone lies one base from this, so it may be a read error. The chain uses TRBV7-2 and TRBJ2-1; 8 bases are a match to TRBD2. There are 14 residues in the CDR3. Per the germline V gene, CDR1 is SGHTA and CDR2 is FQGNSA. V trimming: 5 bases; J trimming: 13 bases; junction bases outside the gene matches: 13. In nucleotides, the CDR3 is TGTGCCAGCAGCCGTGGACGAGCGGGAGTATCCCAGTTCTTC. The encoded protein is CASSRGRAGVSQFF. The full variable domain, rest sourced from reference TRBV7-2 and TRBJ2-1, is GAGVSQSPSNKVTEKGKDVELRCDPISGHTALYWYRQSLGQGLEFLIYFQGNSAPDKSGLPSDRFSAERTGGSVSTLTIQRTQQEDSAVYLCASSRGRAGVSQFFGPGTRLTVL.

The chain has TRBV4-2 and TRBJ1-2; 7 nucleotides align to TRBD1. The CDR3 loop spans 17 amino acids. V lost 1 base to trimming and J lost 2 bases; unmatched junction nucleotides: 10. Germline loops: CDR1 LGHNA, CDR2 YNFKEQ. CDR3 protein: CASSQGGQRSINYGYTF. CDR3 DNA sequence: TGTGCCAGCAGCCAAGGGGGACAGAGGTCTATAAACTATGGCTACACCTTC.

The CDR3 nucleotides are TGTGCCAGCAGCGTAGAAGGTCAGTCTTTTTCCTACGAGCAGTACTTC. Translated, it gives CASSVEGQSFSYEQYF. The chain joins TRBV9 to TRBJ2-7; D unresolved. This CDR3 spans 16 amino acids. Germline V gene lookup returns CDR1 SGDLS and CDR2 YYNGEE. V dropped 0 bases and J dropped 1 base, with 14 bases sitting between them.

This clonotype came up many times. DNA for the CDR3: TGTGCCAGTAGACAGCGATCCTACGAGCAGTACTTC. This codes for CASRQRSYEQYF. This rearrangement joins TRBV28 to TRBJ2-7; the D gene is possibly TRBD1 (5 bases). Trimming shortened V by 9 bases and J by 1 base, and 10 bases separated the two germline ends. The CDR3 is made up of 12 amino acids. Germline CDR1 reads MDHEN; CDR2 reads SYDVKM.

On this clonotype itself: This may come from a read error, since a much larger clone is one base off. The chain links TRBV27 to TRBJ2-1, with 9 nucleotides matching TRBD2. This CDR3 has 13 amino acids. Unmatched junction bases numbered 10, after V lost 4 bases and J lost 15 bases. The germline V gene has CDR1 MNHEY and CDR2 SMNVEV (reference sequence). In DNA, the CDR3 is TGTGCCAGCAGTTCACTTAGCGGGAGTACGTTGTTCTTC. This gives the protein CASSSLSGSTLFF.

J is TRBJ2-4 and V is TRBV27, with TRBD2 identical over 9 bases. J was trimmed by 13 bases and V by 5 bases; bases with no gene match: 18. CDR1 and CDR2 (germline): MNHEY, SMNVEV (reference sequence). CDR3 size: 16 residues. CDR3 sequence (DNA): TGTGCCAGCAGTACCTACCTAGCGGGGACCTACAATGAGCAGTACTTC. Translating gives CASSTYLAGTYNEQYF.

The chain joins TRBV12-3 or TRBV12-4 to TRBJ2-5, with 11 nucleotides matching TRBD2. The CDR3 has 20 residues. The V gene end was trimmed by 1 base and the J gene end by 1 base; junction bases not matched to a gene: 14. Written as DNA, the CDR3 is TGTGCCAGCAGTTTAGGACGGAGACTAGCGGGGACCATACGCCAAGAGACCCAGTACTTC. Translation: CASSLGRRLAGTIRQETQYF.

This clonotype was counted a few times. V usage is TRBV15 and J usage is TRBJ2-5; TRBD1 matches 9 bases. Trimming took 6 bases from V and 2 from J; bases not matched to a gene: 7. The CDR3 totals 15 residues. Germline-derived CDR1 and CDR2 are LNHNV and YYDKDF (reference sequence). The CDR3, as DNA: TGTGCCACCAGGAGACCGGGACAGGGACAAGAGACCCAGTACTTC. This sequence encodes CATRRPGQGQETQYF.

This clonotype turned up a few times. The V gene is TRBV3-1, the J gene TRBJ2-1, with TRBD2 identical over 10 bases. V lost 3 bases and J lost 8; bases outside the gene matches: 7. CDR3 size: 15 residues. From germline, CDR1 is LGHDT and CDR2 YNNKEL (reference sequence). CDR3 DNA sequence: TGTGCCAGCAGCCATGAACTAGCGGGAACAGATGAGCAGTTCTTC. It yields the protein CASSHELAGTDEQFF.

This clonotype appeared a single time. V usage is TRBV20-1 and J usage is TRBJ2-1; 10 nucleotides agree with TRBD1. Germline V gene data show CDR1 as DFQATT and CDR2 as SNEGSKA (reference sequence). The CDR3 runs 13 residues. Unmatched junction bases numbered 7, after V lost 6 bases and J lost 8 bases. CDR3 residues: CSATGDRGHEQFF. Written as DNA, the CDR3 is TGCAGTGCCACTGGGGACAGGGGCCATGAGCAGTTCTTC.